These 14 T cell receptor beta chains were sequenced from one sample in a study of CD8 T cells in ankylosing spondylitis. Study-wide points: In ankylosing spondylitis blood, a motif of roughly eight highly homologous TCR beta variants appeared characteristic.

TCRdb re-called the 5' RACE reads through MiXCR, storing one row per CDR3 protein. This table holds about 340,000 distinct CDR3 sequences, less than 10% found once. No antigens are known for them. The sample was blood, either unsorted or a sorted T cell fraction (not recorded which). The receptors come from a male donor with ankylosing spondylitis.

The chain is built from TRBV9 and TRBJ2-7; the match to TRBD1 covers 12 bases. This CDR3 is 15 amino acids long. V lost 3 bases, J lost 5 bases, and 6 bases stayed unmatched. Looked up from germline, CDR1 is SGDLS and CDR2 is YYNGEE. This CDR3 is CASSGGTGGDHEQYF. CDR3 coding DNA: TGTGCCAGCAGCGGGGGGACAGGGGGCGACCACGAGCAGTACTTC.

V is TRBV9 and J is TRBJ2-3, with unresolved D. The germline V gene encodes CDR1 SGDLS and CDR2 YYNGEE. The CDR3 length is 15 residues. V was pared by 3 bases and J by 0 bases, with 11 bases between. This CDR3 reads CASSARSVSTDTQYF. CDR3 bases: TGTGCCAGCAGCGCCCGATCGGTAAGCACAGATACGCAGTATTTT.

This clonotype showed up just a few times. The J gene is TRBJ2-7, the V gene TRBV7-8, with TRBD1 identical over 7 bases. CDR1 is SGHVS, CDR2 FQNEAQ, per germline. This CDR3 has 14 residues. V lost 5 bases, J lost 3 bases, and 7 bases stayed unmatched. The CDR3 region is CASSPDRAGYEQYF. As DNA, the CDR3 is TGTGCCAGCAGCCCAGACAGGGCCGGCTACGAGCAGTACTTC.

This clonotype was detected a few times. This chain's CDR3 is CRAGTAYNEQFF. The CDR3 coding sequence is TGCAGGGCCGGGACGGCCTACAATGAGCAGTTCTTC. The chain uses TRBV20-1 and TRBJ2-1; either TRBD1 or TRBD2 may fit D (5 bases each). This CDR3 has 12 amino acids. Per germline, CDR1 DFQATT and CDR2 SNEGSKA (reference sequence).

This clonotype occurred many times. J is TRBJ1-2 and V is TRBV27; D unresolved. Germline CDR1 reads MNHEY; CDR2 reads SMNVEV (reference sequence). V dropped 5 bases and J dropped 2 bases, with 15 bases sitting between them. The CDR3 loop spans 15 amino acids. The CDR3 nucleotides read TGTGCCAGCAGTACCCGGGCCCGGTGGAACTATGGCTACACCTTC. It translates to CASSTRARWNYGYTF.

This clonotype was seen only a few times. CDR3 DNA: TGTGCCAGCAGTTTTGCAGAAGAAGAGACCCAGTACTTC. It translates to CASSFAEEETQYF. The J gene is TRBJ2-5, the V gene TRBV6-2 or TRBV6-3; D unresolved. The V end lost 4 bases, the J end lost 3 bases, and 9 bases lay between the germline ends. The CDR3 is 13 residues long. The germline V gene has CDR1 MNHEY and CDR2 SVGEGT.

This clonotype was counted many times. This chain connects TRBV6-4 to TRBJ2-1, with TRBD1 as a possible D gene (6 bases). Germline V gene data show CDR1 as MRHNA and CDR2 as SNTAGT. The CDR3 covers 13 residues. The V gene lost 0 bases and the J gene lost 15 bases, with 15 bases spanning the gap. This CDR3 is CASSDSLPGVLFF. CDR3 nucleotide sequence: TGTGCCAGCAGTGACTCGCTGCCAGGGGTACTGTTCTTC.

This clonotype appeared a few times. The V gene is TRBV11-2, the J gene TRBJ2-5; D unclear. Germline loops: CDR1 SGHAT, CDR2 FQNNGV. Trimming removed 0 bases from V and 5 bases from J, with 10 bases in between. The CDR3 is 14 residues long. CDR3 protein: CASSLENPLETQYF. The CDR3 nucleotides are TGTGCCAGCAGCTTAGAGAACCCACTGGAGACCCAGTACTTC.

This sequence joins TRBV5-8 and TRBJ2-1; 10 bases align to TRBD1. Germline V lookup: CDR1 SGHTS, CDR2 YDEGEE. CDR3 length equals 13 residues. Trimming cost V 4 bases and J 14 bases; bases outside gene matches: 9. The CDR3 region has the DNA TGTGCCAGCAGCACAAACCCGGACAGGGGGAAGTTCTTC. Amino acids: CASSTNPDRGKFF.

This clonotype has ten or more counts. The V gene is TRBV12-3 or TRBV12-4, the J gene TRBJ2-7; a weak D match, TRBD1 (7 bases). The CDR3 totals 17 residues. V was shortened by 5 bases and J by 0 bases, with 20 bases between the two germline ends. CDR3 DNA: TGTGCCAGCAGTCCCCTGCGGGCAGGGGGGAGCTCCTACGAGCAGTACTTC. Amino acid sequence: CASSPLRAGGSSYEQYF.

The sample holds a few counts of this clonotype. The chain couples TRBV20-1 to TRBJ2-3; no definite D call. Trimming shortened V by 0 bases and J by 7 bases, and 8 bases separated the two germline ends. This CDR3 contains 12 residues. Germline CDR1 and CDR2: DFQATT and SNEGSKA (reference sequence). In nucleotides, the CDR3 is TGCAGTGCTAGAGATCCAGCTAATACGCAGTATTTT. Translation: CSARDPANTQYF.

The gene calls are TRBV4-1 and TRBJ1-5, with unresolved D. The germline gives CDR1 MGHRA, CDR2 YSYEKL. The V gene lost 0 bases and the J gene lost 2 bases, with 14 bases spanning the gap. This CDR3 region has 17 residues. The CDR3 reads CASSQDRRPRGNQPQHF. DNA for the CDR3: TGCGCCAGCAGCCAAGATCGACGACCGAGGGGCAATCAGCCCCAGCATTTT.

The CDR3 bases are TGCAGTGCGATCCGGACAGCAACTAATGAAAAACTGTTTTTT. The encoded protein is CSAIRTATNEKLFF. The rearrangement links TRBV20-1 to TRBJ1-4; maybe TRBD1 (6 bases). CDR3 size: 14 residues. V lost 6 bases and J lost 0, with 11 bases in between. Germline CDR1 and CDR2: DFQATT and SNEGSKA (reference sequence).

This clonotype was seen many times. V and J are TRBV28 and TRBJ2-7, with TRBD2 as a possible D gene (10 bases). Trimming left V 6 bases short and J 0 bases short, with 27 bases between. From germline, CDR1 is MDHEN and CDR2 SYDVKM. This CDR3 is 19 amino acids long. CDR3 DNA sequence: TGTGCCAGCAGGGGGGACAGGGAGATAGCGGGAGGCGACTCCTACGAGCAGTACTTC. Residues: CASRGDREIAGGDSYEQYF. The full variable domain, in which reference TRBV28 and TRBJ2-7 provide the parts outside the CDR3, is DVKVTQSSRYLVKRTGEKVFLECVQDMDHENMFWYRQDPGLGLRLIYFSYDVKMKEKGDIPEGYSVSREKKERFSLILESASTNQTSMYLCASRGDREIAGGDSYEQYFGPGTRLTVT.